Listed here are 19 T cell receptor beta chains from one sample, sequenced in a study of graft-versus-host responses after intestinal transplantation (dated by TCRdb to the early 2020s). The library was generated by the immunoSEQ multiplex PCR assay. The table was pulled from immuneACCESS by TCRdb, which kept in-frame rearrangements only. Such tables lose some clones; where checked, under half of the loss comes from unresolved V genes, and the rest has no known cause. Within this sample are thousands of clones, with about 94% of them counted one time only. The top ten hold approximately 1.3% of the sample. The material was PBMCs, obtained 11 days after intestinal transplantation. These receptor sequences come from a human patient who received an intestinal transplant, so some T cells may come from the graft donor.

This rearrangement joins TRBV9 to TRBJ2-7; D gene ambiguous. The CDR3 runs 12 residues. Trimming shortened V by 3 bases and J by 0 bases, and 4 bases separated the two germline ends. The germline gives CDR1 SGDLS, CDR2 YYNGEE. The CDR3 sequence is CASSGRSYEQYF. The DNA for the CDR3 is TGTGCCAGCAGCGGCCGCTCCTACGAGCAGTACTTC.

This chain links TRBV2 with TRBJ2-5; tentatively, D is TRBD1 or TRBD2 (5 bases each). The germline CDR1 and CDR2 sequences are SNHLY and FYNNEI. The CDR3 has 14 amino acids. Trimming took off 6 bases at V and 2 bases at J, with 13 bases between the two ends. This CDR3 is CASRTSGSQETQYF. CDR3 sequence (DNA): TGTGCCAGCAGAACCTCAGGGAGTCAAGAGACCCAGTACTTC.

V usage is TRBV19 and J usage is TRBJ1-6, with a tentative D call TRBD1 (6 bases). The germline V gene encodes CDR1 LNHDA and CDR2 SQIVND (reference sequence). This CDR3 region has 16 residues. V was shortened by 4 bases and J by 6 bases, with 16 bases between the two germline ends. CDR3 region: CASSTTGSDRNSPLHF. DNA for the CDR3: TGTGCCAGTAGTACCACAGGGTCGGATCGTAATTCACCCCTCCACTTT.

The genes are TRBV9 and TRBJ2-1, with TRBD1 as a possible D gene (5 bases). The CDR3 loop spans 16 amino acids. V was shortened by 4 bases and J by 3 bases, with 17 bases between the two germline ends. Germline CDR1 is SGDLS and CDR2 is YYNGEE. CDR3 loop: CASSLVAGWGYNEQFF. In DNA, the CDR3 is TGTGCCAGCAGCCTAGTCGCAGGGTGGGGCTACAATGAGCAGTTCTTC.

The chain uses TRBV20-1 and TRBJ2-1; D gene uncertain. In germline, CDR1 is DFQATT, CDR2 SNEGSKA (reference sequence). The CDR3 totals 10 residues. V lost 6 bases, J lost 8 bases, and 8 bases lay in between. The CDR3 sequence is CSAPWYEQFF. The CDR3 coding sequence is TGCAGTGCGCCGTGGTATGAGCAGTTCTTC.

CDR3 sequence reads: CASSASRAGPSYEQYF. The CDR3 coding sequence is TGTGCCAGCAGTGCAAGCAGGGCGGGGCCCTCCTACGAGCAGTACTTC. The J gene is TRBJ2-7, the V gene TRBV6-1; perhaps TRBD2 as D (6 bases). Germline lookup yields CDR1 MNHNS and CDR2 SASEGT. This CDR3 spans 16 amino acids. V was pared by 4 bases and J by 0 bases, with 16 bases between.

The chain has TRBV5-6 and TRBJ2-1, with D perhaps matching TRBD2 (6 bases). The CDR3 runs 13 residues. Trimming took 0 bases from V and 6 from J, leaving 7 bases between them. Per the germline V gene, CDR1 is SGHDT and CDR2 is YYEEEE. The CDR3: CASSLGLVNEQFF. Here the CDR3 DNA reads TGTGCCAGCAGCTTGGGACTAGTCAATGAGCAGTTCTTC.

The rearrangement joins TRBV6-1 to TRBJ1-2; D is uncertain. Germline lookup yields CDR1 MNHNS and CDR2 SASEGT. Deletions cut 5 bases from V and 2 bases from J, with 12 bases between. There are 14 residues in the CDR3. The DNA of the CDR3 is TGTGCCAGCAGTCCGGACGCGGAAAACTATGGCTACACCTTC. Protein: CASSPDAENYGYTF.

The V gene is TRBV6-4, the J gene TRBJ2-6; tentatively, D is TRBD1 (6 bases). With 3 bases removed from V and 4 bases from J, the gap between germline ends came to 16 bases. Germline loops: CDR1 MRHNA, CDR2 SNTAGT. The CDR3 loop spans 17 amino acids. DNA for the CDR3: TGTGCCAGCAGTGAATGGCCCACAGGGCTCGGGGCCAACGTCCTGACTTTC. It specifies CASSEWPTGLGANVLTF.

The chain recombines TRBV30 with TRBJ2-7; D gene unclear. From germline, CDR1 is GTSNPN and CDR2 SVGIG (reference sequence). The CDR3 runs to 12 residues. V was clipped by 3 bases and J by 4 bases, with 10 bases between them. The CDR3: CAWSRTAYEQYF. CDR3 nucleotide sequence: TGTGCCTGGAGCCGAACAGCTTACGAGCAGTACTTC.

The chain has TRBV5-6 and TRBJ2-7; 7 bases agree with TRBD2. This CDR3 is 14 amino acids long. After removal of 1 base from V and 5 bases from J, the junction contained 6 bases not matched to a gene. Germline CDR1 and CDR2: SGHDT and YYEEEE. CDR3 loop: CASSLFAGAHEQYF. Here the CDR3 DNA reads TGTGCCAGCAGCTTGTTTGCGGGAGCCCACGAGCAGTACTTC.

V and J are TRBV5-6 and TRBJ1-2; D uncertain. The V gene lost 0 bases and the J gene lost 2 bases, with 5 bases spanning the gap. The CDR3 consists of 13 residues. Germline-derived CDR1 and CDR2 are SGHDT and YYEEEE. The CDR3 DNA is TGTGCCAGCAGCTTGGGACAAAACTATGGCTACACCTTC. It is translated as CASSLGQNYGYTF.

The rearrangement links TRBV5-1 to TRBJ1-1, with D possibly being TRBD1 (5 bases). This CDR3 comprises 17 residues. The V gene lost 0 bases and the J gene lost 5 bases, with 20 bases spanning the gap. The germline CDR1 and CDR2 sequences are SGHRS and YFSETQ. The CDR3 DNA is TGCGCCAGCAGCTTGGTGCGCCGGGGACCCCGGCGGACTGAAGCTTTCTTT. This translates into CASSLVRRGPRRTEAFF.

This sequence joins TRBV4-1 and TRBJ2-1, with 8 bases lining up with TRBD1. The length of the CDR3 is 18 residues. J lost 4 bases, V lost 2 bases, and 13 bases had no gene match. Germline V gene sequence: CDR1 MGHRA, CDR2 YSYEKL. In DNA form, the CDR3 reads TGCGCCAGCAGCCAATTTGGACAGGGATTAGGAGCATACAATGAGCAGTTCTTC. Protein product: CASSQFGQGLGAYNEQFF.

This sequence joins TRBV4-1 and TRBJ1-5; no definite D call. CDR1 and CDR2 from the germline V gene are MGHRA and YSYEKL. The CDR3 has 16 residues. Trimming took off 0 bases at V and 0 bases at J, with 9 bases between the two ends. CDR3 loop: CASSQEAGSSNQPQHF. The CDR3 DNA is TGCGCCAGCAGCCAAGAAGCGGGAAGTAGCAATCAGCCCCAGCATTTT.

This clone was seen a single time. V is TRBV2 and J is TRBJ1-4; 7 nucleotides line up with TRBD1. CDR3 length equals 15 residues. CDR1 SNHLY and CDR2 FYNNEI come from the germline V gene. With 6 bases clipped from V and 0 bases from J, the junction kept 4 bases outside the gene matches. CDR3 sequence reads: CASRGTAATNEKLFF. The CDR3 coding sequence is TGTGCCAGCAGAGGGACAGCTGCAACTAATGAAAAACTGTTTTTT.

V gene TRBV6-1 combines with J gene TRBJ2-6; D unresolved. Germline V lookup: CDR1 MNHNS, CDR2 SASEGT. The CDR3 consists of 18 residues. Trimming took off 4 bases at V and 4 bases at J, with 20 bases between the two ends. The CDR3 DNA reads TGTGCCAGCAGTGCTAAGTGGGAATGTAACAAAGGGGCCAACGTCCTGACTTTC. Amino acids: CASSAKWECNKGANVLTF.

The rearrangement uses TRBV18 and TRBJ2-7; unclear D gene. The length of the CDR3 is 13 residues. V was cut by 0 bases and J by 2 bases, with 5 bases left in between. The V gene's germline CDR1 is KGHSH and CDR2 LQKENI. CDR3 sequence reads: CASSPPDTYEQYF. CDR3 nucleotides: TGTGCCAGCTCACCACCGGATACCTACGAGCAGTACTTC.

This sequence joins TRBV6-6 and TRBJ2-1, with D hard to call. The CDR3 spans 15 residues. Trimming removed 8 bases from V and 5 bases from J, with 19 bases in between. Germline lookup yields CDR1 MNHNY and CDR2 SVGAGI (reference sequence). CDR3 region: CASLGSPGTNNEQFF. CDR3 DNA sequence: TGTGCCAGCTTGGGGTCGCCAGGAACGAACAATGAGCAGTTCTTC.